Presented here are 25 T cell receptor beta chains from one specimen sequenced in a study of CD8 T cells in ankylosing spondylitis. MiXCR, run by TCRdb on the 5' RACE reads, gives a single entry per CDR3 protein. Here the sample spans under 200,000 distinct CDR3 sequences, around a tenth being singletons. Sample: blood, either unsorted or a sorted T cell fraction (not recorded which). The receptors were gathered from a female donor with ankylosing spondylitis or in good health (not recorded which).

This clonotype turned up a few times. The gene calls are TRBV6-1 and TRBJ2-2; 14 bases map to TRBD2. V trimming: 6 bases; J trimming: 1 base; junction bases outside the gene matches: 4. CDR3 size: 17 residues. Germline CDR1 and CDR2: MNHNS and SASEGT. The CDR3 spells CASSRGLAGGNTGELFF. CDR3 bases: TGTGCCAGCAGCCGCGGACTAGCGGGAGGGAACACCGGGGAGCTGTTTTTT.

V and J are TRBV9 and TRBJ2-1, with TRBD2 identical over 7 bases. This CDR3 is 17 amino acids long. V shed 3 bases, J shed 2 bases, and the junction held 11 bases outside the gene matches. Germline CDR1 is SGDLS and CDR2 is YYNGEE. In DNA form, the CDR3 reads TGTGCCAGCAGCGGTTGGGTTACGGGGAGGGCCTACAATGAGCAGTTCTTC. Its protein is CASSGWVTGRAYNEQFF.

This clonotype was seen many times. The V and J genes are TRBV14 and TRBJ2-3, with D maybe TRBD2 (6 bases). With 0 bases removed from V and 3 bases from J, the gap between germline ends came to 10 bases. This CDR3 has 15 residues. The germline V gene encodes CDR1 SGHDN and CDR2 FVKESK. The CDR3 spells CASSQEGDSTDTQYF. The CDR3 coding sequence is TGTGCCAGCAGCCAAGAAGGGGACTCAACAGATACGCAGTATTTT.

CDR3 amino acids: CSARSSANINEQFF. DNA for the CDR3: TGCAGTGCTAGAAGTAGTGCGAACATCAATGAGCAGTTCTTC. The chain uses TRBV20-1 and TRBJ2-1; D call uncertain. V was trimmed by 2 bases and J by 6 bases, leaving 14 bases between them. CDR3 length: 14 amino acids. Germline CDR1 and CDR2: DFQATT and SNEGSKA (reference sequence).

The chain uses TRBV5-1 and TRBJ2-3; TRBD2 is a possible D gene (6 bases). Trimming removed 4 bases from V and 3 bases from J, with 15 bases in between. The germline V gene has CDR1 SGHRS and CDR2 YFSETQ. This CDR3 region has 15 residues. The CDR3 nucleotides read TGCGCCAGCAGCCCGGGCCTAGCGTATACAGATACGCAGTATTTT. It translates to CASSPGLAYTDTQYF.

At least ten counts were recorded for this clonotype. The V gene is TRBV7-6, the J gene TRBJ2-1; D is possibly TRBD1 or TRBD2 (5 bases each). The CDR3 is 11 amino acids. Germline V gene data show CDR1 as SGHVS and CDR2 as FNYEAQ. The V end lost 8 bases, the J end lost 9 bases, and 11 bases lay between the germline ends. The CDR3 loop reads CASSEGREQFF. The CDR3 coding sequence is TGTGCCAGCTCTGAGGGACGTGAGCAGTTCTTC.

This clonotype showed up many times. The chain couples TRBV20-1 to TRBJ2-7, with 9 bases matching TRBD2. The V gene's germline CDR1 is DFQATT and CDR2 SNEGSKA (reference sequence). V shed 3 bases, J shed 4 bases, and the junction held 4 bases outside the gene matches. This CDR3 has 13 amino acids. CDR3 residues: CSARGTSSYEQYF. The CDR3, as DNA: TGCAGTGCTAGGGGGACTAGCAGTTACGAGCAGTACTTC.

This clonotype was counted a few times. The rearrangement uses TRBV28 and TRBJ2-1, with 7 bases aligning to TRBD2. V was clipped by 6 bases and J by 8 bases; unmatched bases: 16. This CDR3 is built from 16 residues. Looked up from germline, CDR1 is MDHEN and CDR2 is SYDVKM. The CDR3 sequence: CASSPLSGLEGHEQFF. Here the CDR3 DNA reads TGTGCCAGCAGCCCCCTTAGCGGGCTAGAGGGTCATGAGCAGTTCTTC.

The CDR3 here is CSAPLGGRTYEQYF. DNA of the CDR3: TGCAGTGCTCCCCTAGGAGGAAGAACCTACGAGCAGTACTTC. The chain couples TRBV20-1 to TRBJ2-7, with a tentative D call TRBD2 (5 bases). The CDR3 is 14 residues long. The V and J ends lost 5 bases and 2 bases respectively, with 16 bases between them. Germline V CDR1 and CDR2: DFQATT, SNEGSKA (reference sequence).

J is TRBJ2-3 and V is TRBV9, with 9 bases that match TRBD2. The ends lost 2 bases at V and 4 bases at J; junction bases unmatched: 8. This CDR3 comprises 16 residues. Looked up from germline, CDR1 is SGDLS and CDR2 is YYNGEE. The CDR3 DNA follows: TGTGCCAGCAGCGTCCCGACTAGCGGCTCGGCAGATACGCAGTATTTT. Translated, it gives CASSVPTSGSADTQYF. Full variable domain (rest looked up from reference TRBV9 and TRBJ2-3): DSGVTQTPKHLITATGQRVTLRCSPRSGDLSVYWYQQSLDQGLQFLIQYYNGEERAKGNILERFSAQQFPDLHSELNLSSLELGDSALYFCASSVPTSGSADTQYFGPGTRLTVL.

This clonotype showed up many times. This chain connects TRBV12-3 or TRBV12-4 to TRBJ1-1; D not certain. Trimming left V 5 bases short and J 3 bases short, with 7 bases between. The CDR3 totals 12 residues. For the CDR3, the DNA is TGTGCCAGCAGTGCGTTGGACACTGAAGCTTTCTTT. It yields the protein CASSALDTEAFF.

This clonotype was counted between two and nine times. The V call is TRBV9, the J call TRBJ1-5, with D perhaps TRBD1 (5 bases). Trimming removed 0 bases at V and 6 bases at J, with 10 bases between. Germline assignment: CDR1 SGDLS and CDR2 YYNGEE. This CDR3 region has 14 residues. Here the CDR3 reads CASSVAGGAQPQHF. Written as DNA, the CDR3 is TGTGCCAGCAGCGTAGCCGGCGGGGCTCAGCCCCAGCATTTT.

The chain couples TRBV6-1 to TRBJ2-1; D assignment may be TRBD1 or TRBD2 (5 bases each). Germline V gene lookup returns CDR1 MNHNS and CDR2 SASEGT. Trimming left V 8 bases short and J 4 bases short, with 18 bases between. This CDR3 is 15 amino acids long. Here the CDR3 reads CASANRDLQYNEQFF. The CDR3 coding sequence is TGTGCCAGCGCCAACCGGGACCTCCAATACAATGAGCAGTTCTTC.

This clonotype was seen a handful of times. The rearrangement links TRBV6-5 to TRBJ2-1; no definite D call. CDR3 length: 14 amino acids. The ends were cut back, 8 bases at V and 0 bases at J, with 11 bases in the middle. Germline V gene lookup returns CDR1 MNHEY and CDR2 SVGAGI. This chain's CDR3 is CASGRNPSYNEQFF. In DNA form, the CDR3 reads TGTGCCAGCGGGCGCAACCCCTCCTACAATGAGCAGTTCTTC.

V is TRBV5-4 and J is TRBJ2-3; perhaps D is TRBD1 or TRBD2 (6 bases each). There are 16 residues in the CDR3. Germline lookup yields CDR1 SGHNT and CDR2 YYREEE (reference sequence). V was pared by 4 bases and J by 2 bases, with 17 bases between. DNA for the CDR3: TGTGCCAGCAGCAGGGAGGAAGGGGGGCTCACAGATACGCAGTATTTT. Translation: CASSREEGGLTDTQYF.

This rearrangement joins TRBV27 to TRBJ1-5; 9 bases line up with TRBD1. The CDR3 loop spans 18 amino acids. V trimming: 2 bases; J trimming: 0 bases; junction bases outside the gene matches: 8. Germline values: CDR1 MNHEY, CDR2 SMNVEV (reference sequence). CDR3 amino acids: CASSLVGTGPYSNQPQHF. The CDR3 nucleotides are TGTGCCAGCAGTTTAGTTGGGACAGGGCCTTATAGCAATCAGCCCCAGCATTTT.

CDR3 region: CASSPSEAYEQYF. The CDR3 nucleotides are TGTGCCAGCAGTCCTAGCGAGGCCTACGAGCAGTACTTC. This chain uses TRBV7-6 with TRBJ2-7; tentatively, D is TRBD2 (6 bases). The CDR3 spans 13 residues. Germline V lookup: CDR1 SGHVS, CDR2 FNYEAQ. V was cut by 6 bases and J by 2 bases, with 11 bases left in between.

This clonotype came up a few times. The chain couples TRBV27 to TRBJ2-3, with D hard to call. This CDR3 has 10 amino acids. Germline V gene data show CDR1 as MNHEY and CDR2 as SMNVEV (reference sequence). V lost 8 bases to trimming and J lost 5 bases, with 5 bases between them. Here the CDR3 DNA reads TGTGCCAGCTACGGAGATACGCAGTATTTT. This gives the protein CASYGDTQYF.

In this sample, this clonotype turned up a few times. The chain uses TRBV6-2 or TRBV6-3 and TRBJ2-7, with TRBD2 matching over 15 bases. The CDR3 sequence is 18 residues long. CDR1 MNHEY and CDR2 SVGEGT come from the germline V gene. V lost 5 bases and J lost 0; bases outside the gene matches: 8. The CDR3 DNA reads as TGTGCCAGCAGTACGGGACTAGCGGGAGGCACGAGCTCCTACGAGCAGTACTTC. Residues: CASSTGLAGGTSSYEQYF.

This clonotype was seen only a few times. The chain couples TRBV20-1 to TRBJ2-7; D is unclear. The CDR3 is 13 residues long. In germline, CDR1 is DFQATT, CDR2 SNEGSKA (reference sequence). V was shortened by 0 bases and J by 3 bases, with 9 bases between the two germline ends. CDR3 bases: TGCAGTGCTAGAGATAAGGGCTACTACGAGCAGTACTTC. It yields the protein CSARDKGYYEQYF.

This clonotype came up a few times. The CDR3, as DNA: TGCGCCAGCAGCCAAGAAATAGCGGGCTTCCAAGAGACCCAGTACTTC. Protein: CASSQEIAGFQETQYF. The V call is TRBV4-3, the J call TRBJ2-5; 7 positions agree with TRBD2. Germline V gene data show CDR1 as LGHNA and CDR2 as YSLEER. Trimming removed 0 bases from V and 1 base from J; junction bases left unmatched: 5. The CDR3 is 16 residues long.

The rearrangement joins TRBV4-1 to TRBJ2-7; TRBD1 is a possible D gene (6 bases). The length of the CDR3 is 15 residues. V was trimmed by 1 base and J by 0 bases, leaving 10 bases between them. The V gene's germline CDR1 is MGHRA and CDR2 YSYEKL. In DNA, the CDR3 is TGCGCCAGCAGCCAAGGGGTGGACAGCTCCTACGAGCAGTACTTC. Protein sequence: CASSQGVDSSYEQYF.

This clonotype came up a few times. The chain links TRBV27 to TRBJ1-1; possibly TRBD1 for D (6 bases). CDR1 is MNHEY, CDR2 SMNVEV, per germline (reference sequence). CDR3 length: 14 residues. V was shortened by 6 bases and J by 4 bases, with 15 bases between the two germline ends. The CDR3 is CASSSIQGGTEAFF. The DNA of the CDR3 is TGTGCCAGCAGCTCAATACAGGGAGGCACTGAAGCTTTCTTT.

This clonotype was seen many times. The chain employs TRBV5-1 and TRBJ2-1, with TRBD2 matching over 14 bases. Germline-derived CDR1 and CDR2 are SGHRS and YFSETQ. This CDR3 spans 15 amino acids. V dropped 4 bases and J dropped 7; count of bases not matched to a gene: 4. CDR3 sequence: CASSTGLAGENEQFF. The CDR3 region has the DNA TGCGCCAGCAGCACGGGACTAGCGGGAGAAAATGAGCAGTTCTTC.

This chain connects TRBV20-1 to TRBJ2-1; TRBD2 matches at 14 bases. V lost 4 bases and J lost 0; bases outside the gene matches: 8. The CDR3 has 18 amino acids. Germline CDR1 reads DFQATT; CDR2 reads SNEGSKA (reference sequence). This CDR3 reads CSATGLAGGPSSYNEQFF. CDR3 sequence (DNA): TGCAGTGCTACTGGACTAGCGGGAGGTCCCAGCTCCTACAATGAGCAGTTCTTC.